This TCR beta chain originates from a study of shared clonotypes between healthy human individuals. General study points: Larger estimated richness was generally seen in naive subsets than in memory subsets. Tissues were not sampled, only blood, and their repertoires likely differ.

The V and J ends lost 6 bases and 0 bases respectively, with 9 bases between them. CDR1 and CDR2 (germline): SNHLY, FYNNEI. The CDR3 has 14 residues. Per the authors' pipeline: Filtering was not the same, since immunoSEQ gave junction-only sequences without quality scores. The repertoire was sequenced with immunoSEQ multiplex PCR; TCRdb's copy has only in-frame clones and lacks some. The V and J calls and the clone size are those of that table, but D and trimming were determined from the DNA. The sample carries roughly 2.6 million clones, roughly nine tenths recorded once. To note about this clone: Its target is unknown. The sample holds other DNA sequences that translate to the same CDR3.

The chain joins TRBV2 to TRBJ2-1, with D possibly matching TRBD2 (5 bases). The receptor was derived from a man aged 18 to 35 in good health. Specimen: naive CD4+ T cells sorted from blood. Documented subset: CD45RA+ positively selected. This chain's CDR3 is CASRVGSSYNEQFF. The CDR3 DNA follows: TGTGCCAGCAGAGTAGGGAGCTCCTACAATGAGCAGTTCTTC.